This T cell receptor beta chain was captured in a study of molecular identifiers for immune sequencing clone quantification. TCRdb independently ran MiXCR on the PCR reads; one entry per CDR3 protein. The profile shows approximately 40,000 distinct CDR3 sequences, about 18% of them singletons. Naive CD8 T cells, phenotype CD8+CD4-CCR7+CD45RA+, were sorted. The V and J ends lost 2 bases and 7 bases, in that order; junction bases with no gene match: 3. The germline V gene encodes CDR1 LGHDT and CDR2 YNNKEL (reference sequence). CDR3 length: 13 amino acids. Material for sequencing was naive CD8+ T cells from blood, with Jurkat cell RNA spiked in. The subset denotes: FACS-sorted CD8+CD4-CCR7+CD45RA+ naive T cells. The receptor was derived from a human donor in good health. Some libraries in this study had Jurkat cell RNA spiked in. The chain combines TRBV3-1 with TRBJ1-1, with 8 bases matching TRBD1. This CDR3 reads CASSQRTGLEAFF. The CDR3 DNA follows: TGTGCCAGCAGCCAAAGGACAGGGCTTGAAGCTTTCTTT.